The clone carrying this T cell receptor beta chain was counted between two and nine times. The antigen is undetermined. Looked up from germline, CDR1 is MNHNY and CDR2 is SVGAGI (reference sequence). The V gene end was trimmed by 5 bases and the J gene end by 5 bases; junction bases not matched to a gene: 7. The CDR3 spans 16 residues. The PCR ran on 60 Vbeta and 13 Jbeta primers. Methods used by the authors: Among the unique TCR beta chains that a later analysis counted, around 72 million in all, about 11 million were shared. Measured with immunoSEQ multiplex PCR; TCRdb has only the in-frame clones, and not every one. The V and J calls and clone size are taken from that table; D and trimming were inferred from the DNA. This table has 130,000 or so clones, over 65% appearing once. The data stem from a study of cytomegalovirus exposure and HLA in healthy donors. General study points: Earlier analysis looked at TCR beta V segments, and most were productive about 90% or about 30% of the time.

This receptor was obtained from a man aged 50 or older in good health and CMV-seronegative. The sample taken for sequencing was PBMCs. The V gene is TRBV6-6, the J gene TRBJ1-6; 9 bases line up with TRBD1. CDR3 bases: TGTGCCAGCAGTCTCTCCGGACAGGGGAATAATTCACCCCTCCACTTT. The encoded protein is CASSLSGQGNNSPLHF.